The rows below give T cell receptor beta chains drawn from one sample of a study of blood T cell repertoires in COVID-19. Only in-frame clones appear in the TCRdb table, and some are missing; sequencing was by immunoSEQ multiplex PCR. Of roughly 100,000 clones listed, roughly 80% are singletons. Sequenced material: peripheral blood. The receptors originated from a woman in her sixties or seventies with acute or convalescent COVID-19. Both conserved end residues are part of each CDR3. Each record gives: clone size, J gene, CDR3 length, D gene, V gene, CDR3 DNA, CDR3 protein. D genes are given only for firm matches. The size entry is marked missing in some rows and otherwise reads once, few, many or a size class.

abundance: NA; j_gene: TRBJ1-4; len: 15; d_gene: TRBD1; v_gene: TRBV2; CDR3nt: TGTGCCAGCATTGGGACAGGGGGCGCGAGTGAAAAACTGTTTTTT; CDR3aa: CASIGTGGASEKLFF
abundance: NA; j_gene: TRBJ1-6; len: 14; d_gene: NA; v_gene: TRBV5-8; CDR3nt: TGTGCCAGCAGTCGACAGGATTCATATTCACCCCTCCACTTT; CDR3aa: CASSRQDSYSPLHF
abundance: once; j_gene: TRBJ2-5; len: 17; d_gene: TRBD2; v_gene: TRBV9; CDR3nt: TGTGCCAGCAGCGCAGCCGGGACTAGCGGGAGAATGGGGACCCAGTACTTC; CDR3aa: CASSAAGTSGRMGTQYF
abundance: NA; j_gene: TRBJ1-1; len: 14; d_gene: NA; v_gene: TRBV11-3; CDR3nt: TGTGCCAGCAGCCCCGGGGGAGAGAGGACCGTAGCTTTCTTT; CDR3aa: CASSPGGERTVAFF
abundance: NA; j_gene: TRBJ1-2; len: 15; d_gene: TRBD1; v_gene: TRBV19; CDR3nt: TGTGCCAGTAGTCCCCCGGACAGGGCCATCTATGGCTACACCTTC; CDR3aa: CASSPPDRAIYGYTF
abundance: NA; j_gene: TRBJ2-7; len: 13; d_gene: NA; v_gene: TRBV2; CDR3nt: TGTGCCAGCAGTGTCATAGAATCGAGCGAGCAGTACTTC; CDR3aa: CASSVIESSEQYF
abundance: few; j_gene: TRBJ1-3; len: 15; d_gene: NA; v_gene: TRBV10-1; CDR3nt: TGCGCCAGCAGCCCCTCGGGGGGATATGGAAACACCATATATTTT; CDR3aa: CASSPSGGYGNTIYF
abundance: NA; j_gene: TRBJ1-5; len: 16; d_gene: NA; v_gene: TRBV18; CDR3nt: TGTGCCAGCTCACCGAGACAGACTCATAGCAATCAGCCCCAGCATTTT; CDR3aa: CASSPRQTHSNQPQHF
abundance: NA; j_gene: TRBJ2-5; len: 12; d_gene: NA; v_gene: TRBV7-6; CDR3nt: TGTGCCAGCAGCTTAGGAGGGGGGACCCAGTACTTC; CDR3aa: CASSLGGGTQYF
abundance: NA; j_gene: TRBJ2-7; len: 11; d_gene: NA; v_gene: TRBV29-1; CDR3nt: TGCAGCGTTGCCAGGGGCTACGAGCAGTACTTC; CDR3aa: CSVARGYEQYF
abundance: NA; j_gene: TRBJ2-1; len: 16; d_gene: TRBD2; v_gene: TRBV7-2; CDR3nt: TGTGCCAGCAGTTTTCTAGCGGGAGCAACCTACAATGAGCAGTTCTTC; CDR3aa: CASSFLAGATYNEQFF
abundance: NA; j_gene: TRBJ2-5; len: 14; d_gene: TRBD1; v_gene: TRBV30; CDR3nt: TGTGCCTGGGGACAACAGGGGGCTGGAGAGACCCAGTACTTC; CDR3aa: CAWGQQGAGETQYF